One sample yielded the 12 T cell receptor beta chains listed below, sequenced in a study of T cell clonality in common variable immunodeficiency. Profiled with immunoSEQ multiplex PCR; TCRdb holds only in-frame clones, not every one. The table lists under 65,000 clones, with no singletons. The specimen was peripheral blood mononuclear cells. These receptor sequences come from a person between 18 and 75 years old in good health.

This clone was counted many times. The CDR3 bases that were read are TGTGCCAGCAGTGAAGCGCGGGGGGTAATCGGAGAGACG. This sequence encodes CASSEARGVIGET. The CDR3 in full is CASSEARGVIGETQYF. This rearrangement joins TRBV6-1 to TRBJ2-3, with 8 bases identical to TRBD2. The read halts 3 residues ahead of the CDR3 end, with the missing end drawn from the germline J gene. The CDR3 runs to 16 residues. CDR1 and CDR2 from the germline V gene are MNHNS and SASEGT.

This clone appeared many times. The read terminates 3 residues ahead of where the CDR3 ends, so the germline J gene completes it. The J gene is TRBJ1-6, the V gene TRBV19, with a tentative D call TRBD1 (5 bases). Trimming removed 6 bases from V and 0 bases from J, with 12 bases in between. Germline V gene data show CDR1 as LNHDA and CDR2 as SQIVND (reference sequence). This CDR3 has 16 amino acids. The DNA read from the CDR3 is TGTGCCAGTAGACTCTCAGGGTCCTCCTATAATTCACCC. Translating gives CASRLSGSSYNSP. The entire CDR3 protein is CASRLSGSSYNSPLHF.

This clone was seen ten or more times. The read terminates 3 residues before the CDR3 end, so the remaining end is supplied by the germline J gene. The V gene is TRBV7-2, the J gene TRBJ1-2; the match to TRBD1 covers 11 bases. V trimming: 0 bases; J trimming: 3 bases; junction bases outside the gene matches: 3. This CDR3 is 16 amino acids long. From germline, CDR1 is SGHTA and CDR2 FQGNSA. The CDR3 region is CASSLARTGGDYGYTF. The DNA read from the CDR3 is TGTGCCAGCAGCTTAGCCCGGACAGGGGGCGACTATGGC.

Many counts were recorded for this clone. The CDR3 extends 3 residues past the end of the read, so its final part is completed from the germline J gene. The gene calls are TRBV11-3 and TRBJ2-3, with a tentative D call TRBD1 (5 bases). The CDR3 is 11 residues long. Germline V gene data show CDR1 as SGHNT and CDR2 as YENEEA. The V end lost 4 bases, the J end lost 6 bases, and 5 bases lay between the germline ends. The covered CDR3 bases are TGTGCCAGCAGCTCAGGGGATACG. It yields the protein CASSSGDT. Given in full, the CDR3 is CASSSGDTQYF.

This clone was seen at least ten times. The sequenced fragment ends 3 residues before the CDR3 boundary, so the rest is inferred from the germline J gene. V usage is TRBV7-3 and J usage is TRBJ2-1; 8 bases agree with TRBD2. The CDR3 sequence is 15 residues long. The trim removed 5 bases at V and 2 bases at J, leaving 5 bases unmatched. Germline CDR1 SGHTA, CDR2 FQGTGA. The CDR3 spells CASSPTGGAYNEQFF. The sequenced CDR3 bases are TGTGCCAGCAGCCCAACGGGGGGGGCCTACAATGAG.

This clone was counted many times. The CDR3 end lies 3 residues beyond the end of the read and is filled in from the germline J gene. The rearrangement joins TRBV6-2 or TRBV6-3 to TRBJ1-1, with D possibly being TRBD1 (6 bases). Germline CDR1 reads MNHEY; CDR2 reads SVGEGT. V shed 8 bases and J shed 2 bases, with 15 bases lying between them. The CDR3 is made up of 14 amino acids. The covered CDR3 bases are TGTGCCAGCGCGAATGGACAGTCAAACACTGAA. This encodes CASANGQSNTE. The full CDR3 protein is CASANGQSNTEAFF.

This clone was seen many times. The sequence runs out 3 residues before the end of the CDR3; the remainder is reconstructed from the germline J gene. The J gene is TRBJ2-5, the V gene TRBV7-2; maybe TRBD2 (7 bases). The germline V gene has CDR1 SGHTA and CDR2 FQGNSA. This CDR3 has 15 residues. V was shortened by 4 bases and J by 5 bases, with 17 bases between the two germline ends. CDR3 sequence reads: CASSYPLGGQETQYF. CDR3 DNA, as far as it was read: TGTGCCAGCAGCTACCCACTCGGGGGGCAGGAGACC.

At least ten counts were recorded for this clone. Read sequence stops 3 residues before the CDR3 end, and the germline J gene provides the missing end. The chain carries TRBV30 and TRBJ2-3; 12 bases align to TRBD2. This CDR3 region has 15 residues. Germline trimming cut 2 bases from V and 8 bases from J; bases unmatched to any gene: 8. Germline CDR1 reads GTSNPN; CDR2 reads SVGIG (reference sequence). CDR3 bases read: TGTGCCTGGAGTCTGGCTAGCGGGAGGGGAGGTACG. Protein product: CAWSLASGRGGT. The entire CDR3 reads CAWSLASGRGGTQYF.

This clone has at least ten counts. With the read ending 3 residues before the CDR3 end, the germline J gene is used to fill in that end. The rearrangement uses TRBV6-1 and TRBJ1-1, with a tentative D call TRBD1 (6 bases). The CDR3 length is 15 residues. Germline V gives CDR1 MNHNS, CDR2 SASEGT. The V end was cut by 2 bases, the J end by 0 bases, with 10 bases between. The CDR3 protein is CASSERGGMNTEAFF. Partial CDR3 DNA: TGTGCCAGCAGTGAAAGGGGGGGAATGAACACTGAA.

This clone has at least ten counts. The read is 3 residues too short to cover the CDR3 end, so that end is filled in from the germline J gene. The chain is built from TRBV11-2 and TRBJ1-4, with 10 bases that match TRBD1. The V and J ends lost 5 bases and 4 bases, in that order; junction bases with no gene match: 4. The V gene's germline CDR1 is SGHAT and CDR2 FQNNGV. This CDR3 is built from 15 residues. This CDR3 reads CASSLWTGGNEKLFF. The sequenced part of the CDR3 DNA is TGTGCCAGCAGCCTCTGGACAGGGGGTAATGAAAAA.

Ten or more counts support this clone. With the read ending 3 residues before the CDR3 end, the germline J gene is used to fill in that end. This chain links TRBV28 with TRBJ2-7; D is unresolved. This CDR3 region has 15 residues. The V gene lost 4 bases and the J gene lost 5 bases, with 18 bases spanning the gap. Germline lookup yields CDR1 MDHEN and CDR2 SYDVKM. CDR3 DNA, as far as it was read: TGTGCCAGCAGTTCCCGGTGGGCCGGAGAGGACGAG. The encoded protein is CASSSRWAGEDE. The full CDR3 protein reads CASSSRWAGEDEQYF.

In its sample, this clone was seen many times. The observed sequence ends 3 residues before the CDR3 terminus, with the missing tail filled in from the germline J gene. The rearrangement joins TRBV7-2 to TRBJ1-4, with TRBD1 identical over 7 bases. With 2 bases clipped from V and 8 bases from J, the junction kept 8 bases outside the gene matches. The CDR3 loop spans 15 amino acids. In germline, CDR1 is SGHTA, CDR2 FQGNSA. The CDR3 DNA, read in part, is TGTGCCAGCAGCTTAACAGGGGATCCTTCCGAAAAA. It specifies CASSLTGDPSEK. The whole CDR3 protein reads CASSLTGDPSEKLFF.